The TCR beta chain under discussion was sequenced for a study of blood T cell repertoires in COVID-19. As for the study in general: The study drew acute and convalescent COVID-19 samples from the United States, Italy and Spain. T cells, B-cell-depleted T cells, or PBMCs supplied cDNA or gDNA.

As originally analysed: Reference gene primer amplification in the assay estimated nucleated cell counts. Clones were sequenced by immunoSEQ multiplex PCR, and TCRdb holds only the in-frame ones, with some missing. V and J calls and clone size are as listed in that table; D and trimming were resolved from the DNA. The top ten hold roughly 22% of the sample, which has over 60,000 clones, around 82% seen once. After removal of 4 bases from V and 3 bases from J, the junction contained 3 bases not matched to a gene. Germline V CDR1 and CDR2: SGHRS, YFSETQ. The CDR3 runs to 14 residues. Sequenced: peripheral blood. The sequence derives from an elderly man with active or convalescent COVID-19. This rearrangement joins TRBV5-1 to TRBJ2-7; 11 bases agree with TRBD1. The DNA for the CDR3 is TGCGCCAGCAGCCCCGGGACAGGGGGCTACGAGCAGTACTTC. Protein product: CASSPGTGGYEQYF. Full variable domain (rest looked up from reference TRBV5-1 and TRBJ2-7): KAGVTQTPRYLIKTRGQQVTLSCSPISGHRSVSWYQQTPGQGLQFLFEYFSETQRNKGNFPGRFSGRQFSNSRSEMNVSTLELGDSALYLCASSPGTGGYEQYFGPGTRLTVT.